This T cell receptor beta chain was recorded in a study of graft-versus-host responses after intestinal transplantation. On the study more broadly: Each of the recipients got a multivisceral, liver-intestinal, or isolated intestinal transplant. Study outcomes and limitations: Detected in recipient marrow were GvH clones, some of which were first observed in ileum or blood. An association linked early post-transplant HvG declines with peak circulating GvH clone levels.

Generated by immunoSEQ multiplex PCR, the TCRdb table keeps only in-frame clones and is missing some. The table has over 80,000 clones, about nine tenths seen once. The CDR3 loop spans 14 amino acids. Per germline, CDR1 MNHNY and CDR2 SVGAGI (reference sequence). Trimming stripped 2 bases from V and 6 bases from J, with 11 bases between. A remark on this clone: Its target is not known.

The origin of this receptor is a human donor who was the organ donor for an intestinal transplant. The chain links TRBV6-6 to TRBJ1-5, with TRBD1 as a possible D gene (6 bases). This specimen was unstimulated CD4+ T cells sorted from spleen or lymph node cells, taken before transplant. CDR3 loop: CASSYAGESQPQHF. Here the CDR3 DNA reads TGTGCCAGCAGTTACGCAGGGGAAAGTCAGCCCCAGCATTTT.